A single sample gave rise to the 31 T cell receptor beta chains below, sequenced in a study of cytomegalovirus exposure and HLA in healthy donors. TCRdb's table, derived via immunoSEQ multiplex PCR, lists solely in-frame clones and lacks some. The sample yields 150,000 to 200,000 clones, around 84% seen once. The source material was PBMCs. These receptors were obtained from a man aged 18-30 years in good health and CMV-seropositive.

This clone appeared once. The J gene is TRBJ2-2, the V gene TRBV30, with 7 bases fitting TRBD2. CDR1 is GTSNPN and CDR2 is SVGIG in the germline V gene (reference sequence). CDR3 length: 17 amino acids. J lost 8 bases, V lost 4 bases, and 19 bases had no gene match. Here the CDR3 reads CAWTWRTQWGRGGELFF. In DNA form, the CDR3 reads TGTGCCTGGACCTGGCGGACCCAGTGGGGGAGGGGAGGGGAGCTGTTTTTT.

The rearrangement uses TRBV15 and TRBJ2-7, with D tentatively TRBD1 (7 bases). The germline gives CDR1 LNHNV, CDR2 YYDKDF (reference sequence). CDR3 length equals 14 residues. The germline V and J ends were trimmed by 5 bases and 0 bases, with 11 bases remaining between them. The CDR3 loop reads CATSGGTVSYEQYF. The DNA for the CDR3 is TGTGCCACCAGCGGCGGGACAGTCTCCTACGAGCAGTACTTC.

The rearrangement joins TRBV7-8 to TRBJ2-1; 7 bases agree with TRBD2. Germline V gives CDR1 SGHVS, CDR2 FQNEAQ. V gave up 0 bases and J gave up 7 bases; unmatched junction bases: 9. The CDR3 consists of 16 residues. CDR3 coding DNA: TGTGCCAGCAGCTTAGCGGGCATAGCGGGTAAGAATGAGCAGTTCTTC. It specifies CASSLAGIAGKNEQFF.

This chain connects TRBV2 to TRBJ2-3; 10 nucleotides agree with TRBD1. Germline CDR1 SNHLY, CDR2 FYNNEI. The CDR3 contains 15 residues. J gave up 6 bases and V 8 bases, and 11 bases lay outside the gene matches. CDR3 in amino acids: CASGDRDRGSDTQYF. The CDR3 DNA sequence: TGTGCCAGCGGAGACCGGGACAGGGGTTCTGATACGCAGTATTTT.

This clone has a single count. The chain recombines TRBV30 with TRBJ1-3; D is uncertain. Per germline, CDR1 GTSNPN and CDR2 SVGIG (reference sequence). Trimming removed 5 bases at V and 4 bases at J, with 12 bases between. CDR3 length: 13 residues. CDR3 amino acids: CAWAQVAGNTIYF. The DNA of the CDR3 is TGTGCCTGGGCGCAGGTAGCGGGAAACACCATATATTTT.

The V and J genes are TRBV6-1 and TRBJ1-1; D not resolved. The ends were cut back, 7 bases at V and 5 bases at J, with 14 bases in the middle. Germline-derived CDR1 and CDR2 are MNHNS and SASEGT. CDR3 length: 13 residues. The CDR3 sequence is CASNRGIFTEAFF. DNA of the CDR3: TGTGCCAGCAATCGGGGAATATTTACTGAAGCTTTCTTT.

The chain recombines TRBV5-6 with TRBJ2-1; TRBD2 agrees at 13 bases. Germline V lookup: CDR1 SGHDT, CDR2 YYEEEE. The CDR3 runs 18 residues. The J segment lost 3 bases and the V segment lost 2 bases, leaving 8 bases of the junction unmatched. In DNA, the CDR3 is TGTGCCAGCAGCTTCGGACTAGCGGGAGTTTCCTTCTACAATGAGCAGTTCTTC. Residues: CASSFGLAGVSFYNEQFF.

The gene calls are TRBV27 and TRBJ2-4; D is unclear. V lost 5 bases, J lost 0 bases, and 5 bases lay in between. The CDR3 is made up of 13 amino acids. From germline, CDR1 is MNHEY and CDR2 SMNVEV (reference sequence). CDR3 sequence reads: CASSGLAKNIQYF. The CDR3 bases are TGTGCCAGCAGTGGGCTAGCCAAAAACATTCAGTACTTC.

The V and J genes are TRBV29-1 and TRBJ2-5, with 7 bases identical to TRBD2. CDR3 size: 13 residues. The V gene end was trimmed by 6 bases and the J gene end by 1 base; junction bases not matched to a gene: 5. The V gene's germline CDR1 is SQVTM and CDR2 ANQGSEA. The CDR3 loop reads CSVRTSAQETQYF. The CDR3 coding sequence is TGCAGCGTGCGAACTAGCGCCCAAGAGACCCAGTACTTC.

In its sample, this clone was seen a few times. Its ends do not fully match the called genes, so a read error is possible. The V and J genes are TRBV4-2 and TRBJ2-1; tentative D call: TRBD2 (6 bases). Per germline, CDR1 LGHNA and CDR2 YNFKEQ. The CDR3 runs to 15 residues. CDR3 nucleotides: TGTGCCAGCAGCCAGGACCGGGACTCCGACAATGAGCAGTTCTTC. It specifies CASSQDRDSDNEQFF.

The chain joins TRBV29-1 to TRBJ2-1; TRBD1 agrees at 10 bases. Germline-derived CDR1 and CDR2 are SQVTM and ANQGSEA. CDR3 length: 14 residues. V lost 7 bases and J lost 2; bases outside the gene matches: 5. CDR3 region: CSGSGTGAYNEQFF. CDR3 nucleotide sequence: TGCAGCGGATCCGGGACAGGGGCCTACAATGAGCAGTTCTTC.

This sequence joins TRBV5-1 and TRBJ2-1, with D perhaps matching TRBD1 (5 bases). The CDR3 is made up of 13 amino acids. V was pared by 2 bases and J by 6 bases, with 9 bases between. Germline CDR1 is SGHRS and CDR2 is YFSETQ. The CDR3 loop reads CASSFPRANEQFF. CDR3 bases: TGCGCCAGCAGCTTTCCCAGGGCCAATGAGCAGTTCTTC.

The V call is TRBV19, the J call TRBJ1-5, with 9 bases matching TRBD1. The length of the CDR3 is 16 residues. CDR1 is LNHDA and CDR2 is SQIVND in the germline V gene (reference sequence). The V and J ends lost 3 bases and 4 bases, in that order; junction bases with no gene match: 7. The CDR3 DNA reads as TGTGCCAGTAGTATCGATGGGACAGGGCCTAATCAGCCCCAGCATTTT. Protein: CASSIDGTGPNQPQHF.

V gene TRBV19 combines with J gene TRBJ2-7; 13 nucleotides line up with TRBD2. The CDR3 extends over 17 amino acids. CDR1 and CDR2 from the germline V gene are LNHDA and SQIVND (reference sequence). J was trimmed by 2 bases and V by 5 bases; bases with no gene match: 9. CDR3 nucleotides: TGTGCCAGTAGTCTTCTCCCCGGACTAGCGGGGGCCTACGAGCAGTACTTC. Protein product: CASSLLPGLAGAYEQYF.

Only one count was recorded for this clone. The chain uses TRBV6-6 and TRBJ2-7; 13 bases line up with TRBD2. CDR3 length equals 14 residues. CDR1 is MNHNY and CDR2 is SVGAGI in the germline V gene (reference sequence). With V trimmed by 7 bases and J by 4 bases, 4 bases remained unmatched. CDR3 in amino acids: CASTRTSGSYEQYF. CDR3 DNA sequence: TGTGCCAGCACCCGGACTAGCGGGAGTTACGAGCAGTACTTC.

The chain joins TRBV28 to TRBJ2-5, with TRBD1 as a possible D gene (6 bases). Germline CDR1 is MDHEN and CDR2 is SYDVKM. V lost 5 bases and J lost 1, with 23 bases in between. The CDR3 has 18 amino acids. CDR3 sequence: CASSTDSLGIRAQETQYF. CDR3 sequence (DNA): TGTGCCAGCAGTACGGACAGTTTAGGGATACGGGCCCAAGAGACCCAGTACTTC.

A few counts support this clone. The chain links TRBV7-2 to TRBJ2-5, with D possibly being TRBD1 (5 bases). Per germline, CDR1 SGHTA and CDR2 FQGNSA. The CDR3 length is 15 residues. V was clipped by 1 base and J by 5 bases, with 14 bases between them. CDR3 DNA sequence: TGTGCCAGCAGCTTAGGGGCAGGGTTGTTGGAGACCCAGTACTTC. Its protein product is CASSLGAGLLETQYF.

The chain joins TRBV7-2 to TRBJ2-2; 9 bases agree with TRBD2. The ends lost 8 bases at V and 7 bases at J; junction bases unmatched: 8. CDR3 size: 14 residues. Germline V gene data show CDR1 as SGHTA and CDR2 as FQGNSA. This CDR3 reads CASGRREGRGELFF. The CDR3 DNA reads as TGTGCCAGCGGGAGGCGGGAGGGCCGCGGGGAGCTGTTTTTT.

The CDR3 is CASSLRGLAADTQYF. The DNA for the CDR3 is TGCGCCAGCAGCTTGAGGGGACTAGCGGCAGATACGCAGTATTTT. The chain has TRBV5-1 and TRBJ2-3, with TRBD2 identical over 11 bases. The length of the CDR3 is 15 residues. The germline V gene has CDR1 SGHRS and CDR2 YFSETQ. Trimming took 1 base from V and 4 from J; bases not matched to a gene: 2.

This chain joins TRBV18 and TRBJ2-7; 16 nucleotides line up with TRBD2. This CDR3 is built from 17 residues. CDR1 is KGHSH, CDR2 LQKENI, per germline. The J segment lost 5 bases and the V segment lost 5 bases, leaving 9 bases of the junction unmatched. The CDR3: CASSFPGLAGGPDEQYF. The DNA for the CDR3 is TGTGCCAGCTCATTTCCGGGACTAGCGGGAGGGCCGGACGAGCAGTACTTC.

The CDR3 DNA sequence: TGTGCCAGCAGCCCCCGCGGGGAGGGGAGGGCCTACGAGCAGTACTTC. Translating it yields CASSPRGEGRAYEQYF. The chain combines TRBV9 with TRBJ2-7; TRBD2 matches 7 bases. V shed 4 bases, J shed 2 bases, and the junction held 12 bases outside the gene matches. Germline V gives CDR1 SGDLS, CDR2 YYNGEE. The CDR3 has 16 residues.

The J gene is TRBJ2-1, the V gene TRBV5-1; 9 bases match TRBD1. The junction had 9 bases not matched to a gene; V was cut back by 2 bases and J by 9 bases. Per germline, CDR1 SGHRS and CDR2 YFSETQ. The CDR3 length is 15 residues. The DNA for the CDR3 is TGCGCCAGCAGCTTCACCGGGACAGGGTTCGCTGAGCAGTTCTTC. This translates into CASSFTGTGFAEQFF.

V gene TRBV10-3 combines with J gene TRBJ1-5, with unresolved D. Per germline, CDR1 ENHRY and CDR2 SYGVKD. V was pared by 0 bases and J by 5 bases, with 17 bases between. This CDR3 is 17 amino acids long. CDR3 sequence (DNA): TGTGCCATCAGTGAGTCGATTTTCGGGAATATTGATCAGCCCCAGCATTTT. Translated: CAISESIFGNIDQPQHF.

The chain has TRBV4-1 and TRBJ2-3; a possible D gene is TRBD1 (6 bases). The CDR3 extends over 16 amino acids. Germline V gene sequence: CDR1 MGHRA, CDR2 YSYEKL. Deletions cut 1 base from V and 2 bases from J, with 13 bases between. As DNA, the CDR3 is TGCGCCAGCAGCCAAGGGAACAGGGTATCCACAGATACGCAGTATTTT. This translates into CASSQGNRVSTDTQYF.

The chain joins TRBV6-5 to TRBJ1-2; TRBD1 matches 11 bases. J gave up 6 bases and V 4 bases, and 1 base lay outside the gene matches. Germline V gene lookup returns CDR1 MNHEY and CDR2 SVGAGI. The CDR3 is made up of 13 amino acids. CDR3 amino acids: CASSWTGGDGYTF. The CDR3 nucleotides read TGTGCCAGCAGTTGGACAGGGGGCGATGGCTACACCTTC.

This chain links TRBV27 with TRBJ1-5; 12 bases fit TRBD1. CDR1 MNHEY and CDR2 SMNVEV come from the germline V gene (reference sequence). The CDR3 covers 17 residues. V was pared by 6 bases and J by 7 bases, with 13 bases of the junction left unmatched. The CDR3 here is CASRAFRDRGLGQPQHF. CDR3 coding DNA: TGTGCCAGCAGAGCCTTCCGGGACAGGGGGCTAGGACAGCCCCAGCATTTT.

V and J are TRBV30 and TRBJ2-2, with TRBD2 identical over 9 bases. Germline V gene lookup returns CDR1 GTSNPN and CDR2 SVGIG (reference sequence). The CDR3 totals 14 residues. Trimming cost V 3 bases and J 4 bases; bases outside gene matches: 3. The CDR3, as DNA: TGTGCCTGGAGGACTAGCGGTTCCACCGGGGAGCTGTTTTTT. Protein sequence: CAWRTSGSTGELFF.

Only one count was recorded for this clone. The CDR3 nucleotides are TGTGCCAGCAGTTACTTAGGACTAGCGGGGAACTACGAGCAGTACTTC. Amino acids: CASSYLGLAGNYEQYF. The chain couples TRBV6-6 to TRBJ2-7; TRBD2 matches at 12 bases. Germline trimming cut 1 base from V and 3 bases from J; bases unmatched to any gene: 4. Germline loops: CDR1 MNHNY, CDR2 SVGAGI (reference sequence). CDR3 length: 16 residues.

The chain joins TRBV5-4 to TRBJ1-3, with D possibly being TRBD1 (6 bases). Trimming took 0 bases from V and 9 from J, leaving 19 bases between them. The CDR3 covers 16 residues. Looked up from germline, CDR1 is SGHNT and CDR2 is YYREEE (reference sequence). The CDR3 coding sequence is TGTGCCAGCAGCTTGGGACCAACAGGGTCCGTCGGCACCATATATTTT. This codes for CASSLGPTGSVGTIYF.

This chain connects TRBV28 to TRBJ1-4, with 9 bases fitting TRBD1. Germline trimming cut 4 bases from V and 0 bases from J; bases unmatched to any gene: 3. CDR3 length: 16 residues. Germline V gene lookup returns CDR1 MDHEN and CDR2 SYDVKM. DNA for the CDR3: TGTGCCAGCAGTTCCAGACAGGGGGCAACTAATGAAAAACTGTTTTTT. The encoded protein is CASSSRQGATNEKLFF.

The V call is TRBV27, the J call TRBJ1-2; D not certain. The V gene's germline CDR1 is MNHEY and CDR2 SMNVEV (reference sequence). The CDR3 runs to 13 residues. Trimming left V 5 bases short and J 1 base short, with 8 bases between. Here the CDR3 reads CASSPTHNYGYTF. The CDR3 DNA sequence: TGTGCCAGCAGTCCGACACATAACTATGGCTACACCTTC.